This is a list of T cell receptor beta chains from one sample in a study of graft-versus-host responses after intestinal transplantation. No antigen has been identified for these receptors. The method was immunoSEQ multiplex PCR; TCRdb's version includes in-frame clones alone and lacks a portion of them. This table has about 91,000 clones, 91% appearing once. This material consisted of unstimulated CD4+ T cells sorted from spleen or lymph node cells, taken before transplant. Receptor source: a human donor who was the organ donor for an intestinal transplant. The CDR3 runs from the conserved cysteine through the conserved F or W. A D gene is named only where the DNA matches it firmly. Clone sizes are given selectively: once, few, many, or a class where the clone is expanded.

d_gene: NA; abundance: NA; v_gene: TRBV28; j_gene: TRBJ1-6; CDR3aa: CASSLRPGWSPLHF; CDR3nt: TGTGCCAGCAGTTTAAGGCCAGGTTGGTCACCCCTCCACTTT
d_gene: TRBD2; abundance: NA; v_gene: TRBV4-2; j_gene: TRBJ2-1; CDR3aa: CAPRRGTSGKPSYNEQFF; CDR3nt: TGTGCCCCACGGAGAGGGACTAGCGGGAAACCCTCCTACAATGAGCAGTTCTTC
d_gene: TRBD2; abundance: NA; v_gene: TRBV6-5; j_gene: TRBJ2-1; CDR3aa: CASSPSGRILNEQFF; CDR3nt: TGTGCCAGCAGCCCTAGCGGGAGAATTCTGAATGAGCAGTTCTTC
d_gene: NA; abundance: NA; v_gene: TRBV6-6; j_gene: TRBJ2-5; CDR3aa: CASSYFPLPGTETQYF; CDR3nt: TGTGCCAGCAGTTACTTCCCACTTCCGGGAACAGAGACCCAGTACTTC
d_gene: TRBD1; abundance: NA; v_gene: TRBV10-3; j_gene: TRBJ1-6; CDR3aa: CAISESDRDSPLHF; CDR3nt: TGTGCCATCAGTGAAAGTGACAGGGATTCACCCCTCCACTTT
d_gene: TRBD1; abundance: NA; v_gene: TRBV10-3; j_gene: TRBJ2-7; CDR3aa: CAISDSATGGHYEQYF; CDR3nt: TGTGCCATCAGTGACTCAGCGACAGGGGGCCACTACGAGCAGTACTTC
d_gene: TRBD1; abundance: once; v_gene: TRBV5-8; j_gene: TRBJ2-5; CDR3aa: CASISPGTGFEETQYF; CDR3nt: TGTGCCAGCATTAGTCCCGGGACAGGGTTTGAGGAGACCCAGTACTTC
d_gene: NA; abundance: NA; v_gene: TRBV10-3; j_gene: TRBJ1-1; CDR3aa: CATSPGKARGAFF; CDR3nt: TGTGCCACCAGCCCGGGAAAAGCTCGTGGAGCTTTCTTT
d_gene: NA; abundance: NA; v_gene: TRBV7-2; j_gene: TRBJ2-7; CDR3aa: CASSLVASTDYEQYF; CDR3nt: TGTGCCAGCAGCTTAGTTGCTAGCACTGACTACGAGCAGTACTTC
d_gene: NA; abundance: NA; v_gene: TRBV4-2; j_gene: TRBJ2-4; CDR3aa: CASSQDKVGPAQYF; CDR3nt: TGTGCCAGCAGCCAAGATAAGGTTGGGCCAGCTCAGTACTTC
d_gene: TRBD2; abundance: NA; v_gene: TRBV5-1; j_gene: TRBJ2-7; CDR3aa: CASSLVSGSWSSYEQYF; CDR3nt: TGCGCCAGTAGCTTGGTTAGCGGGAGTTGGAGCTCCTACGAGCAGTACTTC
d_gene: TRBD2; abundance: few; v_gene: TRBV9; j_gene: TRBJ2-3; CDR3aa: CASSSGLAFGDTQYF; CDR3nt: TGTGCCAGCAGCTCGGGACTAGCGTTCGGAGATACGCAGTATTTT
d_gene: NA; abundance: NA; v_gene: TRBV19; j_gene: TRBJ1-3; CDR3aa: CASSPVRGAGNTIYF; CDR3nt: TGTGCCAGCAGCCCCGTGCGGGGGGCTGGAAACACCATATATTTT
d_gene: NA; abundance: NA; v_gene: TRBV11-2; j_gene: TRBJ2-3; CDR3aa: CASSLADTQYF; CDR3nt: TGTGCCAGCAGCTTAGCGGATACGCAGTATTTT
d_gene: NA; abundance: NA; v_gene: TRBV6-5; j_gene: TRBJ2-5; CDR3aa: CASSQTWDASRGDF; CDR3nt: TGTGCCAGCAGTCAAACCTGGGACGCTTCCAGGGGAGACTTC
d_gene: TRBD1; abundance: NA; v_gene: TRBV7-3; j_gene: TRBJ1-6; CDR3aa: CASSSQGGRDSPLHF; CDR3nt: TGTGCCAGCAGCTCACAGGGGGGTAGGGATTCACCCCTCCACTTT
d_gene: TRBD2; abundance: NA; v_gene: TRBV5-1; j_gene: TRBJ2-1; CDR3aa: CASSLGGRWASVDEQFF; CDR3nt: TGCGCCAGCAGCTTGGGCGGGAGGTGGGCGAGCGTGGATGAGCAGTTCTTC
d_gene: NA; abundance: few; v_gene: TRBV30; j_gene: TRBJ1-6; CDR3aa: CAWSVRRGGSPLHF; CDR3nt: TGTGCCTGGAGTGTCCGTAGGGGAGGTTCACCCCTCCACTTT
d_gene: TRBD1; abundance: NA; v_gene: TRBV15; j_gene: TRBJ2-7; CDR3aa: CATSRDRNRGTYEQYF; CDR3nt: TGTGCCACCAGCAGAGATAGAAACAGGGGAACCTACGAGCAGTACTTC
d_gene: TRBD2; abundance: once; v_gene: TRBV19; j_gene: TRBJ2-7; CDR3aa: CASSIWRGLAGYYEQYF; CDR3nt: TGTGCCAGTAGTATATGGAGAGGTCTAGCGGGATACTACGAGCAGTACTTC
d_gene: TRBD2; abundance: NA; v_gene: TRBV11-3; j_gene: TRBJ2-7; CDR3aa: CASSLTIGLAGDTYEQYF; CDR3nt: TGTGCCAGCAGCTTAACCATCGGACTAGCGGGTGATACCTACGAGCAGTACTTC
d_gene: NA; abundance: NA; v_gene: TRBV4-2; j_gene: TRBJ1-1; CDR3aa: CASSQVLLSRGGTEAFF; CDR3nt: TGTGCCAGCAGCCAAGTCCTCCTGAGCAGGGGCGGCACTGAAGCTTTCTTT
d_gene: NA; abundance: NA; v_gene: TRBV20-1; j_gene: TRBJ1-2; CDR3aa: CSAGRGDGYTF; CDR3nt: TGCAGTGCTGGTCGAGGAGATGGCTACACCTTC
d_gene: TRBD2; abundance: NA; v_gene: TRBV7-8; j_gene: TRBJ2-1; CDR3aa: CASGSAGGSHNEQFF; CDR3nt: TGTGCCAGCGGCTCGGCGGGGGGCTCCCACAATGAGCAGTTCTTC
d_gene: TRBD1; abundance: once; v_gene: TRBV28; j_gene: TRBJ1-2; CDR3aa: CASRKPGQGTIGYTF; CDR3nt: TGTGCCAGCAGGAAACCGGGACAGGGGACGATCGGCTACACCTTC
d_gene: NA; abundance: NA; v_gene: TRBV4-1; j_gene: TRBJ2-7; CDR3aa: CASSQDRQISYEQYF; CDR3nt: TGCGCCAGCAGCCAAGACAGACAGATCTCCTACGAGCAGTACTTC
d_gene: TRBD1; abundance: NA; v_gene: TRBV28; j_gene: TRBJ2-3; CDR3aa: CASRPGQGEDTQYF; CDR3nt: TGTGCCAGCAGACCGGGACAGGGAGAAGATACGCAGTATTTT
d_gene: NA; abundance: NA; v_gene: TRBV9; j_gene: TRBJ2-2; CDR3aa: CASSVGWRGNTGELFF; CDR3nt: TGTGCCAGCAGCGTAGGTTGGCGGGGGAACACCGGGGAGCTGTTTTTT
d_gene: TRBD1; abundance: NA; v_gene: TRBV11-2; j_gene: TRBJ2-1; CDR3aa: CASSLYGQGLNEQFF; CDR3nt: TGTGCCAGCAGCTTATATGGACAGGGTCTCAATGAGCAGTTCTTC
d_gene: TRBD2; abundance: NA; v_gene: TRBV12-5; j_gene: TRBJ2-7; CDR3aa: CASGSGLAEGYEQYF; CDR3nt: TGTGCTAGTGGTTCGGGACTAGCGGAAGGATACGAGCAGTACTTC
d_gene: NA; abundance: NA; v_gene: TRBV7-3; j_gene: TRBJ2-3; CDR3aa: CASSLTGGADTQYF; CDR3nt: TGTGCCAGCAGCTTAACGGGCGGGGCAGATACGCAGTATTTT
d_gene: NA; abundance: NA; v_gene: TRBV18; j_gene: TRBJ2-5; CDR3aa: CASSLHVKETQYF; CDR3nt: TGTGCCAGCTCACTACACGTCAAAGAGACCCAGTACTTC
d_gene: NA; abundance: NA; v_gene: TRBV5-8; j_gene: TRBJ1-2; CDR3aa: CASSAVEGRDGYTF; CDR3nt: TGTGCCAGCAGCGCAGTAGAGGGGAGGGATGGCTACACCTTC
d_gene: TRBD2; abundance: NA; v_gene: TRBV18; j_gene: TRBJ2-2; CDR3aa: CASSPSSGSPGELFF; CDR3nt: TGTGCCAGCTCACCTTCTAGCGGGAGTCCCGGGGAGCTGTTTTTT
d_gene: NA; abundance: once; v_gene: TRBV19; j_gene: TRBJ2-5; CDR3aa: CASSIEGVKTQYF; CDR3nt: TGTGCCAGTAGTATAGAAGGGGTGAAAACCCAGTACTTC
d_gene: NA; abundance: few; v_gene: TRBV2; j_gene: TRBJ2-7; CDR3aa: CASKRSGSYEQYF; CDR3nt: TGTGCCAGCAAGAGAAGCGGATCCTACGAGCAGTACTTC
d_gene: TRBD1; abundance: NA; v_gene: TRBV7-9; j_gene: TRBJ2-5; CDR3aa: CASSRDSGETQYF; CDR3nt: TGTGCCAGCAGCAGGGACAGCGGTGAGACCCAGTACTTC
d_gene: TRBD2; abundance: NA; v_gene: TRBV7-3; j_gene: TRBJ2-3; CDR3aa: CASGTRSDTQYF; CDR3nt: TGTGCCAGCGGGACTAGGTCAGATACGCAGTATTTT
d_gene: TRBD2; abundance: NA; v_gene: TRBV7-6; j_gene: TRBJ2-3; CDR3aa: CASSSRLAGGPTDTQYF; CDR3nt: TGTGCCAGCAGCTCCCGACTAGCGGGAGGCCCAACAGATACGCAGTATTTT
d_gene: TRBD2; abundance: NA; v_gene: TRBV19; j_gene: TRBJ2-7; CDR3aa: CASSIETSVSYEQYF; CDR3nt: TGTGCCAGTAGTATCGAGACTAGCGTCTCCTACGAGCAGTACTTC
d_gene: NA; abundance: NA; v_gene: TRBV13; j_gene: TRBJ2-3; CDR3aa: CASSRLGAYKSTDTQYF; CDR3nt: TGTGCCAGCAGCCGTCTAGGAGCCTATAAAAGCACAGATACGCAGTATTTT
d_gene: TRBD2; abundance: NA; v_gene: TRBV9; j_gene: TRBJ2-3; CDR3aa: CASTRAGDTQYF; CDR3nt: TGTGCCAGCACCCGAGCGGGGGATACGCAGTATTTT
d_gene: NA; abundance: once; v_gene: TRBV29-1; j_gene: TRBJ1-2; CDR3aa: CSVQEQGSYGYTF; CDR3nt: TGCAGCGTACAGGAGCAGGGAAGCTATGGCTACACCTTC
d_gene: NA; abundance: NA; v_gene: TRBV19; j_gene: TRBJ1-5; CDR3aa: CASSDPRGGASNQPQHF; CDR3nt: TGTGCCAGTAGTGATCCAAGGGGGGGGGCTAGCAATCAGCCCCAGCATTTT
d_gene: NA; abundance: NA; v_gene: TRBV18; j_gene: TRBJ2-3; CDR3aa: CASSSLVDDTGKPTDTQYF; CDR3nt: TGTGCCAGCTCGTCTCTTGTGGACGACACAGGGAAACCCACAGATACGCAGTATTTT
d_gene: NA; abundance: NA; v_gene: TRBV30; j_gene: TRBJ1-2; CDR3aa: CAWSVLSWDKKYYGYTF; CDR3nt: TGTGCCTGGAGTGTACTTAGCTGGGACAAGAAGTACTATGGCTACACCTTC
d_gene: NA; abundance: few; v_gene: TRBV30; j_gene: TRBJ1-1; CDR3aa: CAWSVRRVYTEAFF; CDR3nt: TGTGCCTGGAGTGTACGCAGGGTTTACACTGAAGCTTTCTTT
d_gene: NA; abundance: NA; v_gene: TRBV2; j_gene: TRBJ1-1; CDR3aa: CASLSGAGEAFF; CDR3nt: TGTGCCAGCTTGTCAGGGGCCGGTGAAGCTTTCTTT
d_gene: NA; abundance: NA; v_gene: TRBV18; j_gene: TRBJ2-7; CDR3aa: CASSPGPTYEQYF; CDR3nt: TGTGCCAGCTCACCGGGGCCCACTTACGAGCAGTACTTC
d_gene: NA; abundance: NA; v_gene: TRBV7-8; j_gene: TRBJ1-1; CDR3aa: CASSLVTGNTEAFF; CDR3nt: TGTGCCAGCAGCTTAGTTACGGGGAACACTGAAGCTTTCTTT
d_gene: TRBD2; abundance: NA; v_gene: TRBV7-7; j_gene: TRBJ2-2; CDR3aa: CASTLGGRAPTGELFF; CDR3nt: TGTGCTAGCACCCTGGGCGGGAGGGCCCCCACCGGGGAGCTGTTTTTT
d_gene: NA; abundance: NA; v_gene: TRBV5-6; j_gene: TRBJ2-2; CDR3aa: CAGGSRGFTGELFF; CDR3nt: TGTGCCGGGGGGAGCAGGGGGTTCACCGGGGAGCTGTTTTTT
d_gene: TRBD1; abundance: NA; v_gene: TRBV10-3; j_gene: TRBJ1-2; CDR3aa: CAIRPGQEDGYTF; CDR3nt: TGTGCCATCAGGCCGGGACAGGAGGATGGCTACACCTTC
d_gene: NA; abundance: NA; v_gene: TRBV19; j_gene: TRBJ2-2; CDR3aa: CASSRSWTANTGELFF; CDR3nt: TGTGCCAGTAGTCGATCTTGGACAGCGAACACCGGGGAGCTGTTTTTT
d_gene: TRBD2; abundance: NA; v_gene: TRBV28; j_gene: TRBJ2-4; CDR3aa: CASSFLVGGRDIQYF; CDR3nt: TGTGCCAGCAGTTTCTTGGTGGGAGGGAGGGACATTCAGTACTTC
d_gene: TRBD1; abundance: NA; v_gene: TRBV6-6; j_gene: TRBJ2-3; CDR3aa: CASSYSMSAGGTYF; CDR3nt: TGTGCCAGCAGTTACTCGATGAGTGCAGGGGGCACGTATTTT
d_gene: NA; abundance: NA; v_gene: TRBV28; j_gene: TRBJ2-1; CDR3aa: CASSPPTRLDEQFF; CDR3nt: TGTGCCAGCAGTCCCCCGACTAGGTTAGATGAGCAGTTCTTC
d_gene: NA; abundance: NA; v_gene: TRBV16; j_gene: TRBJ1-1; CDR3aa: CASSRFGGGGMAFF; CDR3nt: TGTGCCAGCAGCCGATTTGGGGGGGGCGGAATGGCTTTCTTT